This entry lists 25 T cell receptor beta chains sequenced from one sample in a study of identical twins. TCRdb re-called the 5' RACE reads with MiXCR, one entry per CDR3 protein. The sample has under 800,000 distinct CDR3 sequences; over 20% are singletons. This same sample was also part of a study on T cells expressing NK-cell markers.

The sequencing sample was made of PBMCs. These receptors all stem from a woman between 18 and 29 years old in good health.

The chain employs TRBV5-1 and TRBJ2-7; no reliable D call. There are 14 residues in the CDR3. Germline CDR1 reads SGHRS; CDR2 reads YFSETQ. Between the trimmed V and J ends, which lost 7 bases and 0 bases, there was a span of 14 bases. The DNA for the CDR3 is TGCGCCAGCCGCCCCGGGCCGGTCTCCTACGAGCAGTACTTC. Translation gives CASRPGPVSYEQYF.

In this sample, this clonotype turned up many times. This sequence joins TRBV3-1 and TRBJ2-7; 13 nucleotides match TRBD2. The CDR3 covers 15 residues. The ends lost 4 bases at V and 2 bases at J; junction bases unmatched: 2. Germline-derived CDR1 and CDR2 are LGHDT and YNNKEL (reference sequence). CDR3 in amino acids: CASSRTSGGPYEQYF. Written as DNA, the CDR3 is TGTGCCAGCAGCCGGACTAGCGGGGGACCCTACGAGCAGTACTTC.

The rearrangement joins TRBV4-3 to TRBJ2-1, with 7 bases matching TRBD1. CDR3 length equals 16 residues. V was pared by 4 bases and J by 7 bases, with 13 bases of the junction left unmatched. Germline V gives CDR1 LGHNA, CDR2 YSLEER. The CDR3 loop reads CASSLNPQGTLNEQFF. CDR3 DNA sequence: TGCGCCAGCAGCCTAAATCCACAGGGGACGCTGAATGAGCAGTTCTTC.

The CDR3, as DNA: TGTGCCAGCAGCTTAGAGTCAGGCCGGAAAAATGAAAAACTGTTTTTT. Translating gives CASSLESGRKNEKLFF. V usage is TRBV7-2 and J usage is TRBJ1-4, with D uncertain. This CDR3 spans 16 amino acids. V lost 1 base and J lost 5, with 14 bases in between. Germline assignment: CDR1 SGHTA and CDR2 FQGNSA.

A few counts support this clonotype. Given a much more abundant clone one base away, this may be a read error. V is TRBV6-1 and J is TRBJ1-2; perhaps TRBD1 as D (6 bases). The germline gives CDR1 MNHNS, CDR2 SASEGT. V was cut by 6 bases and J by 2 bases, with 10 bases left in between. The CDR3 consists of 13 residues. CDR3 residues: CASRDQGNYGYTF. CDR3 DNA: TGTGCCAGCAGGGATCAGGGGAACTATGGCTACACCTTC.

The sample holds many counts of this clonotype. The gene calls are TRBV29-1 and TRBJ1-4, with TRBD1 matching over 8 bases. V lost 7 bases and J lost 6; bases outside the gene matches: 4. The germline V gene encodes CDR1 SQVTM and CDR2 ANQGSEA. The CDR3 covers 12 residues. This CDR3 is CSAQGADEKLFF. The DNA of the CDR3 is TGCAGCGCCCAGGGGGCAGATGAAAAACTGTTTTTT.

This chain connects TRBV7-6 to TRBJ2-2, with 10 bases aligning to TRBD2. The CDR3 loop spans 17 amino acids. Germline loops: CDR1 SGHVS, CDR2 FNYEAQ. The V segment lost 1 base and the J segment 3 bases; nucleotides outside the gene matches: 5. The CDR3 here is CASSLDTSGDDTGELFF. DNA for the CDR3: TGTGCCAGCAGCTTAGACACTAGCGGGGACGACACCGGGGAGCTGTTTTTT.

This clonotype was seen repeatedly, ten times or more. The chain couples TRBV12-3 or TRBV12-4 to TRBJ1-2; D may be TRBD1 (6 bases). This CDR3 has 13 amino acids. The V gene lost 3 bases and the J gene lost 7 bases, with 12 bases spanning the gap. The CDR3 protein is CASSLAGAPGYTF. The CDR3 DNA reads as TGTGCCAGCAGTTTGGCGGGGGCCCCTGGCTACACCTTC.

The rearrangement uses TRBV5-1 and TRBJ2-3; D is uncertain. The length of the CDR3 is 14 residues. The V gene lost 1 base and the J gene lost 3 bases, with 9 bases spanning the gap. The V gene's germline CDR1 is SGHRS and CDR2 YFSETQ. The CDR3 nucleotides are TGCGCCAGCAGCTTGAAAGAAGGAACAGATACGCAGTATTTT. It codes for CASSLKEGTDTQYF. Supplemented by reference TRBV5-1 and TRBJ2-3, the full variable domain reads KAGVTQTPRYLIKTRGQQVTLSCSPISGHRSVSWYQQTPGQGLQFLFEYFSETQRNKGNFPGRFSGRQFSNSRSEMNVSTLELGDSALYLCASSLKEGTDTQYFGPGTRLTVL.

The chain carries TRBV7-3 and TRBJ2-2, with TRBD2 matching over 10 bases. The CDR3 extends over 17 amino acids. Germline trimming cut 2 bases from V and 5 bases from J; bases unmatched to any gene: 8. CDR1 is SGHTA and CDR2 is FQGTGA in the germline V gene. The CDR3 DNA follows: TGTGCCAGCAGCTTACTAAGCGGGGGGGCCGTAACCGGGGAGCTGTTTTTT. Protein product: CASSLLSGGAVTGELFF.

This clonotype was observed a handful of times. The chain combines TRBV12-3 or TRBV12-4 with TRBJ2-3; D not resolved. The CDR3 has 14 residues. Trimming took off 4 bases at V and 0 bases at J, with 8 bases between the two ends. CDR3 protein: CASSSTQSTDTQYF. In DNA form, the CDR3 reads TGTGCCAGCAGTTCCACCCAGAGCACAGATACGCAGTATTTT.

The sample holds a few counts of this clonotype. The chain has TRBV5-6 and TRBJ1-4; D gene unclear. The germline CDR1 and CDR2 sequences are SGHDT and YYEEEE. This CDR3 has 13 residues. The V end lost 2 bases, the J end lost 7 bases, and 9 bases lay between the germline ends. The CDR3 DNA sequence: TGTGCCAGCAGCTTACCAAGGGTTGAAAAACTGTTTTTT. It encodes CASSLPRVEKLFF.

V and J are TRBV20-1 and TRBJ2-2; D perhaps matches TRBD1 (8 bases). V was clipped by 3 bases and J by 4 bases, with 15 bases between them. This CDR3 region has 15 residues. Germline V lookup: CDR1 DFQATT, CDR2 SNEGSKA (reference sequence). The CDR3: CSARATGGGTGELFF. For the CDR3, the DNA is TGCAGTGCTAGGGCCACAGGGGGGGGCACCGGGGAGCTGTTTTTT.

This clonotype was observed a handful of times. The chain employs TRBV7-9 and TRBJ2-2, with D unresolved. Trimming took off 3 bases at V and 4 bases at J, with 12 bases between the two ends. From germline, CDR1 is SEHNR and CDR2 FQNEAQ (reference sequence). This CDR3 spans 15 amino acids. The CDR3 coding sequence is TGTGCCAGCAGCTTCCAGGACCTTATCACCGGGGAGCTGTTTTTT. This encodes CASSFQDLITGELFF.

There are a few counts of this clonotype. CDR3: CASSFPGLAGVMQYF. CDR3 sequence (DNA): TGTGCCAGCAGCTTCCCGGGACTAGCGGGAGTGATGCAGTATTTT. The V and J genes are TRBV7-2 and TRBJ2-3, with TRBD2 identical over 14 bases. Trimming at V came to 3 bases and at J to 11 bases, leaving 7 bases not matched to a gene. This CDR3 comprises 15 residues. The V gene's germline CDR1 is SGHTA and CDR2 FQGNSA. The entire variable domain, with the rest obtained from reference TRBV7-2 and TRBJ2-3, is as follows: GAGVSQSPSNKVTEKGKDVELRCDPISGHTALYWYRQSLGQGLEFLIYFQGNSAPDKSGLPSDRFSAERTGGSVSTLTIQRTQQEDSAVYLCASSFPGLAGVMQYFGPGTRLTVL.

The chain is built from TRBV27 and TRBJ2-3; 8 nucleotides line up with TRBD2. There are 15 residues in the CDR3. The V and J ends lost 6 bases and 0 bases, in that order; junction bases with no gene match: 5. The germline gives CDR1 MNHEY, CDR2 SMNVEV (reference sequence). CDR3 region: CASRPLAGSTDTQYF. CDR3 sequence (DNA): TGTGCCAGCAGACCTCTAGCGGGTAGCACAGATACGCAGTATTTT.

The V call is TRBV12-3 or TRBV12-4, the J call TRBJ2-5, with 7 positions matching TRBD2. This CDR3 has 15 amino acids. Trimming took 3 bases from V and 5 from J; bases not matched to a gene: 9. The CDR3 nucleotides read TGTGCCAGCAGTTTGAGGGCGGGAGCTTCGGAGACCCAGTACTTC. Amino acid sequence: CASSLRAGASETQYF.

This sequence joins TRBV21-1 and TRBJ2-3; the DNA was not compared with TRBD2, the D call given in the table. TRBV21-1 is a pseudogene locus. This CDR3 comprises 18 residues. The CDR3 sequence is CASSNTRRRAGPTDTQYF. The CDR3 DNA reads TGTGCCAGCAGCAATACCAGACGACGGGCGGGGCCCACAGATACGCAGTATTTT.

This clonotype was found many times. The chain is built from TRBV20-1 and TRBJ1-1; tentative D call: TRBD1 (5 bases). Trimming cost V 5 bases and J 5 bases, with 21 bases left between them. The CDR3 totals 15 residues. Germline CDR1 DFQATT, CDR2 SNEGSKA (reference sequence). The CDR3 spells CSAGGLDPQGTEAFF. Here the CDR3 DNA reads TGCAGTGCTGGCGGCCTCGACCCTCAGGGAACTGAAGCTTTCTTT.

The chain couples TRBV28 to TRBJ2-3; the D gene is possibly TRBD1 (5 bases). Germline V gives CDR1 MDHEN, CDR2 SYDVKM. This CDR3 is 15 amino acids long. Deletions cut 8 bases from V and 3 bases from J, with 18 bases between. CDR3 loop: CASRRNPGRTDTQYF. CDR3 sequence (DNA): TGTGCCAGCCGACGAAACCCAGGGCGTACAGATACGCAGTATTTT.

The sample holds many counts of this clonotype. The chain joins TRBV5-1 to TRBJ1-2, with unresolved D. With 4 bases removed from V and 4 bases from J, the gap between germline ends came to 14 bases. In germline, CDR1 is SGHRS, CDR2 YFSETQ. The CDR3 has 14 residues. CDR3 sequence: CASSRGIFPYGYTF. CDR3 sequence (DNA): TGCGCCAGCAGCCGGGGAATTTTCCCCTATGGCTACACCTTC.

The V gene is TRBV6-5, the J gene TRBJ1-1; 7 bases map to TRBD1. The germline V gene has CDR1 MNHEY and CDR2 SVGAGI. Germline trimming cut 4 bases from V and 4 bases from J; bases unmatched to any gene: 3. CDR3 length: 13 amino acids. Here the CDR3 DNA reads TGTGCCAGCAGTTCAAACAGGGGCACTGAAGCTTTCTTT. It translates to CASSSNRGTEAFF.

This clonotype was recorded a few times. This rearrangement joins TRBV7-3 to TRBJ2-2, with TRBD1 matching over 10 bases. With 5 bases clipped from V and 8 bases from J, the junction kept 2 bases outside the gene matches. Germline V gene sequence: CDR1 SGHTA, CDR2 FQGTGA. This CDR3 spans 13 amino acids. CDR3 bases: TGTGCCAGCAGCCCGGACAGGGGGGGGGAGCTGTTTTTT. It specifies CASSPDRGGELFF. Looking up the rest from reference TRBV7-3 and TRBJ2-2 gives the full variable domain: GAGVSQTPSNKVTEKGKYVELRCDPISGHTALYWYRQSLGQGPEFLIYFQGTGAADDSGLPNDRFFAVRPEGSVSTLKIQRTERGDSAVYLCASSPDRGGELFFGEGSRLTVL.

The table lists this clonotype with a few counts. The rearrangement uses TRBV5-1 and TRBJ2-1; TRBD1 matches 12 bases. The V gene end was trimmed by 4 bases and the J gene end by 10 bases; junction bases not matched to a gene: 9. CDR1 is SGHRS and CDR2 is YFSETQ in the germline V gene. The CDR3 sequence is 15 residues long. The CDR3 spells CASSPRDRGLGEQFF. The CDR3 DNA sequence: TGCGCCAGCAGCCCTCGGGACAGGGGGCTCGGCGAGCAGTTCTTC.

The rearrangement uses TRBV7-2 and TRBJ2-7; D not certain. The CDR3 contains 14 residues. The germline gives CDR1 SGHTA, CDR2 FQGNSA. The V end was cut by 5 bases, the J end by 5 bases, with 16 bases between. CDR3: CASSPGGIRNEQYF. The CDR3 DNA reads TGTGCCAGCAGCCCAGGTGGGATTCGGAACGAGCAGTACTTC. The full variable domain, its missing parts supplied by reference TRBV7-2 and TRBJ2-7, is GAGVSQSPSNKVTEKGKDVELRCDPISGHTALYWYRQSLGQGLEFLIYFQGNSAPDKSGLPSDRFSAERTGGSVSTLTIQRTQQEDSAVYLCASSPGGIRNEQYFGPGTRLTVT.